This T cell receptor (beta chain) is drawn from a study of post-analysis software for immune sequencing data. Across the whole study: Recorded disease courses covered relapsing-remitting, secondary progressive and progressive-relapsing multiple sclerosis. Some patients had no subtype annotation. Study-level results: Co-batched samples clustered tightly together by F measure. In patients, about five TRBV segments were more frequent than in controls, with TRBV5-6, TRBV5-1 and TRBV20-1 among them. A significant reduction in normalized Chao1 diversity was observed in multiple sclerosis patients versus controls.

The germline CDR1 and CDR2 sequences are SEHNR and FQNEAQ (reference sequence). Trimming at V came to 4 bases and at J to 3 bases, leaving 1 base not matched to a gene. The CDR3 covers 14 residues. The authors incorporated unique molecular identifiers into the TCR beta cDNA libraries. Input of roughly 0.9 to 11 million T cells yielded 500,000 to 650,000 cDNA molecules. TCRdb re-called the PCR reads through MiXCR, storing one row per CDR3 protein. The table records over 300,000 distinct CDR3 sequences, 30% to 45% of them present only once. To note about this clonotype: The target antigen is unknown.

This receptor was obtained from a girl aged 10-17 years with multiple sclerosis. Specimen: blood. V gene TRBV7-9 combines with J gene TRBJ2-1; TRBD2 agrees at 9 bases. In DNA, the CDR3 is TGTGCCAGCAGCTCGACTAGCGGCTACAATGAGCAGTTCTTC. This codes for CASSSTSGYNEQFF.